These 30 T cell receptor beta chains were sequenced from one sample in a study of blood T cell repertoires in COVID-19 (dated by TCRdb to about 2020). Library prep was done by the immunoSEQ multiplex PCR assay. Here the immuneACCESS table is served through TCRdb, limited to in-frame sequences with V and J called. Missing clones are a known gap in these copies; in checked studies unresolved V genes cover under half, and the rest lacks a known reason. This sample lists 100,000 to 150,000 clones; over 75% were detected once. The ten largest clones represent more than 3.5% of the sample. The material sequenced was peripheral blood. The receptor set was obtained from a woman aged 55-75 years with acute or convalescent COVID-19.

The genes are TRBV6-6 and TRBJ1-3, with a weak D call TRBD1 (5 bases). The CDR3 runs 16 residues. CDR1 and CDR2 (germline): MNHNY, SVGAGI (reference sequence). V was shortened by 6 bases and J by 3 bases, with 18 bases between the two germline ends. The CDR3 bases are TGTGCCAGCAGCCTCGGGGGGGGGTTCGGTGGAAACACCATATATTTT. It encodes CASSLGGGFGGNTIYF.

CDR3 DNA: TGCGCCAGCAGCGGGGGACTAGCGGGATCAGATACGCAGTATTTT. Translated: CASSGGLAGSDTQYF. The rearrangement uses TRBV5-1 and TRBJ2-3; 13 bases are a match to TRBD2. V dropped 4 bases and J dropped 4; count of bases not matched to a gene: 3. The V gene's germline CDR1 is SGHRS and CDR2 YFSETQ. CDR3 length: 15 amino acids.

V is TRBV30 and J is TRBJ2-5; no reliable D call. With 0 bases removed from V and 1 base from J, the gap between germline ends came to 6 bases. There are 13 residues in the CDR3. CDR1 is GTSNPN and CDR2 is SVGIG in the germline V gene (reference sequence). The CDR3 DNA reads TGTGCCTGGAGTGTATTAATCCAAGAGACCCAGTACTTC. It is translated as CAWSVLIQETQYF. The variable domain in full, completed from reference TRBV30 and TRBJ2-5, reads SQTIHQWPATLVQPVGSPLSLECTVEGTSNPNLYWYRQAAGRGLQLLFYSVGIGQISSEVPQNLSASRPQDRQFILSSKKLLLSDSGFYLCAWSVLIQETQYFGPGTRLLVL.

This clone was seen a few times. This chain links TRBV7-2 with TRBJ1-1; 7 bases fit TRBD1. Per the germline V gene, CDR1 is SGHTA and CDR2 is FQGNSA. The CDR3 is made up of 13 amino acids. With 3 bases clipped from V and 4 bases from J, the junction kept 2 bases outside the gene matches. Here the CDR3 reads CASSFPGGTEAFF. CDR3 nucleotides: TGTGCCAGCAGCTTTCCAGGGGGCACTGAAGCTTTCTTT.

The chain recombines TRBV5-1 with TRBJ2-7, with D perhaps TRBD1 (6 bases). Germline V CDR1 and CDR2: SGHRS, YFSETQ. The CDR3 totals 15 residues. V was shortened by 0 bases and J by 2 bases, with 12 bases between the two germline ends. CDR3: CASSLDTGITYEQYF. The DNA for the CDR3 is TGCGCCAGCAGCTTGGATACAGGGATAACCTACGAGCAGTACTTC.

The chain uses TRBV15 and TRBJ2-7; 8 nucleotides align to TRBD1. The V gene end was trimmed by 0 bases and the J gene end by 6 bases; junction bases not matched to a gene: 10. The length of the CDR3 is 16 residues. CDR1 and CDR2 (germline): LNHNV, YYDKDF (reference sequence). The chain's CDR3 is CATSREVGQGLGEQYF. The CDR3 DNA follows: TGTGCCACCAGCAGAGAAGTAGGACAGGGTCTCGGCGAGCAGTACTTC.

The chain couples TRBV24-1 to TRBJ1-2, with D uncertain. Germline assignment: CDR1 KGHDR and CDR2 SFDVKD. The V end lost 2 bases, the J end lost 8 bases, and 14 bases lay between the germline ends. This CDR3 comprises 14 residues. CDR3 region: CATSDSPISRGYTF. Here the CDR3 DNA reads TGTGCCACCAGTGATTCCCCGATTTCGAGAGGCTACACCTTC.

The rearrangement joins TRBV3-1 (or the pseudogene TRBV3-2) to TRBJ1-2; the match to TRBD1 covers 12 bases. The V and J ends lost 4 bases and 3 bases, in that order; junction bases with no gene match: 3. The CDR3 loop spans 15 amino acids. CDR1 LGHDT and CDR2 YNNKEL come from the germline V gene (reference sequence). The CDR3 DNA reads TGTGCCAGCAGCCCAAGGGACAGGGGGCACTATGGCTACACCTTC. Protein product: CASSPRDRGHYGYTF.

The DNA of the CDR3 is TGTGCCAGCAGGCCCCCGGCGGGCGGCGGGTACGAGCAGTACTTC. Translated, it gives CASRPPAGGGYEQYF. V usage is TRBV28 and J usage is TRBJ2-7; tentatively, D is TRBD2 (5 bases). From germline, CDR1 is MDHEN and CDR2 SYDVKM. This CDR3 contains 15 residues. With 6 bases removed from V and 4 bases from J, the gap between germline ends came to 19 bases. Using reference TRBV28 and TRBJ2-7 for the parts outside the CDR3, the full variable domain is DVKVTQSSRYLVKRTGEKVFLECVQDMDHENMFWYRQDPGLGLRLIYFSYDVKMKEKGDIPEGYSVSREKKERFSLILESASTNQTSMYLCASRPPAGGGYEQYFGPGTRLTVT.

The CDR3 region has the DNA TGTGCCAGCTCACTCCGACAGGGGGAATACGAGCAGTACTTC. This sequence encodes CASSLRQGEYEQYF. This chain uses TRBV18 with TRBJ2-7, with 9 bases fitting TRBD1. The V and J ends lost 4 bases and 4 bases, in that order; junction bases with no gene match: 5. The germline V gene has CDR1 KGHSH and CDR2 LQKENI. The CDR3 extends over 14 amino acids. The full variable domain, in which reference TRBV18 and TRBJ2-7 provide the parts outside the CDR3, is NAGVMQNPRHLVRRRGQEARLRCSPMKGHSHVYWYRQLPEEGLKFMVYLQKENIIDESGMPKERFSAEFPKEGPSILRIQQVVRGDSAAYFCASSLRQGEYEQYFGPGTRLTVT.

The rearrangement links TRBV4-2 to TRBJ1-2; no firm D call. Germline CDR1 and CDR2: LGHNA and YNFKEQ. Trimming cost V 0 bases and J 7 bases, with 12 bases left between them. This CDR3 region has 14 residues. This CDR3 reads CASSQDRGWRGYTF. CDR3 sequence (DNA): TGTGCCAGCAGCCAAGATAGAGGGTGGCGTGGCTACACCTTC.

This clone was seen just once. The gene calls are TRBV6-5 and TRBJ2-1, with D unresolved. Germline assignment: CDR1 MNHEY and CDR2 SVGAGI. The V gene lost 1 base and the J gene lost 0 bases, with 7 bases spanning the gap. This CDR3 region has 15 residues. CDR3 sequence reads: CASSYFPSSYNEQFF. The CDR3 nucleotides are TGTGCCAGCAGTTACTTCCCCTCCTCCTACAATGAGCAGTTCTTC.

The chain carries TRBV7-9 and TRBJ1-1; D unresolved. Germline CDR1 and CDR2: SEHNR and FQNEAQ (reference sequence). The V end was cut by 3 bases, the J end by 2 bases, with 16 bases between. The CDR3 totals 16 residues. Here the CDR3 DNA reads TGTGCCAGCAGCTTGTTGACATCCCGGGGAAACACTGAAGCTTTCTTT. Residues: CASSLLTSRGNTEAFF. Full variable domain (outside the CDR3, taken from reference TRBV7-9 and TRBJ1-1): DTGVSQNPRHKITKRGQNVTFRCDPISEHNRLYWYRQTLGQGPEFLTYFQNEAQLEKSRLLSDRFSAERPKGSFSTLEIQRTEQGDSAMYLCASSLLTSRGNTEAFFGQGTRLTVV.

The rearrangement links TRBV7-8 to TRBJ2-2; tentatively, D is TRBD2 (6 bases). V gave up 1 base and J gave up 0 bases, with 6 bases separating them. The CDR3 runs 15 residues. The germline CDR1 and CDR2 sequences are SGHVS and FQNEAQ. CDR3: CASSLGTTNTGELFF. Here the CDR3 DNA reads TGTGCCAGCAGCTTAGGGACTACGAACACCGGGGAGCTGTTTTTT.

This chain uses TRBV7-2 with TRBJ2-2, with D tentatively TRBD2 (5 bases). The germline V and J ends were trimmed by 1 base and 2 bases, with 8 bases remaining between them. Germline-derived CDR1 and CDR2 are SGHTA and FQGNSA. The CDR3 runs 15 residues. As DNA, the CDR3 is TGTGCCAGCAGCTTAGTGGCGGGTAACACCGGGGAGCTGTTTTTT. Encoded protein: CASSLVAGNTGELFF.

The chain employs TRBV19 and TRBJ1-6; D is uncertain. V was trimmed by 8 bases and J by 5 bases, leaving 13 bases between them. The CDR3 has 14 residues. CDR1 LNHDA and CDR2 SQIVND come from the germline V gene (reference sequence). The CDR3 DNA reads as TGTGCCAGTTCCGAGGGAGGAAATAATTCACCCCTCCACTTT. Protein product: CASSEGGNNSPLHF. Complete variable domain (other parts from reference TRBV19 and TRBJ1-6): DGGITQSPKYLFRKEGQNVTLSCEQNLNHDAMYWYRQDPGQGLRLIYYSQIVNDFQKGDIAEGYSVSREKKESFPLTVTSAQKNPTAFYLCASSEGGNNSPLHFGNGTRLTVT.

The chain employs TRBV28 and TRBJ2-4; 8 bases match TRBD1. From germline, CDR1 is MDHEN and CDR2 SYDVKM. Trimming took 6 bases from V and 3 from J; bases not matched to a gene: 7. This CDR3 has 15 residues. The chain's CDR3 is CASRGTGRGKNIQYF. The DNA of the CDR3 is TGTGCCAGCAGGGGGACAGGACGGGGCAAAAACATTCAGTACTTC.

This clone was observed once. The CDR3 is CASSVGQREKLFF. CDR3 coding DNA: TGTGCCAGCAGTGTAGGACAGCGCGAAAAACTGTTTTTT. The chain uses TRBV2 and TRBJ1-4; D perhaps matches TRBD1 (6 bases). Germline assignment: CDR1 SNHLY and CDR2 FYNNEI. The V end was cut by 4 bases, the J end by 8 bases, with 11 bases between. This CDR3 comprises 13 residues.

The chain joins TRBV27 to TRBJ1-6, with TRBD1 matching 7 bases. Trimming at V came to 3 bases and at J to 7 bases, leaving 6 bases not matched to a gene. This CDR3 is 15 amino acids long. Germline V gene sequence: CDR1 MNHEY, CDR2 SMNVEV (reference sequence). For the CDR3, the DNA is TGTGCCAGCAGTTTTCAGGGACAGAGGAATTCACCCCTCCACTTT. Protein: CASSFQGQRNSPLHF.

This clone was seen repeatedly, ten times or more. The genes are TRBV7-9 and TRBJ2-1; 10 nucleotides line up with TRBD2. The CDR3 is made up of 15 amino acids. CDR1 is SEHNR and CDR2 is FQNEAQ in the germline V gene (reference sequence). Germline trimming cut 1 base from V and 4 bases from J; bases unmatched to any gene: 1. The CDR3 coding sequence is TGTGCCAGCAGCTTAGTTAGCGGGGGGTACAATGAGCAGTTCTTC. Translating gives CASSLVSGGYNEQFF.

The DNA of the CDR3 is TGCAGCGTTGAGTGGGACAGGGCTGGCTACACCTTC. Amino acid sequence: CSVEWDRAGYTF. The chain carries TRBV29-1 and TRBJ1-2, with 9 bases fitting TRBD1. This CDR3 has 12 residues. The V and J ends lost 3 bases and 7 bases, in that order; junction bases with no gene match: 3. Germline V lookup: CDR1 SQVTM, CDR2 ANQGSEA.

V usage is TRBV5-4 and J usage is TRBJ2-5, with D perhaps matching TRBD2 (6 bases). Germline loops: CDR1 SGHNT, CDR2 YYREEE (reference sequence). The CDR3 extends over 17 amino acids. Between the trimmed V and J ends, which lost 4 bases and 5 bases, there was a span of 24 bases. The CDR3 DNA reads TGTGCCAGCAGCCGCCAGCCCTTGGGACTGTCGGTTGAGACCCAGTACTTC. Its protein is CASSRQPLGLSVETQYF.

The rearrangement uses TRBV12-3 or TRBV12-4 and TRBJ1-1, with TRBD1 matching 7 bases. V shed 3 bases and J 7 bases; nucleotides not matched to a gene: 5. The length of the CDR3 is 13 residues. The CDR3 region has the DNA TGTGCCAGCAGTTTTTTACAGGGGAGTGAAGCTTTCTTT. Encoded protein: CASSFLQGSEAFF.

The sample holds one count of this clone. The genes are TRBV6-2 or TRBV6-3 and TRBJ2-2; the D gene is possibly TRBD1 (6 bases). Trimming took off 5 bases at V and 0 bases at J, with 10 bases between the two ends. Germline V CDR1 and CDR2: MNHEY, SVGEGT. The CDR3 length is 15 residues. CDR3 residues: CASSKDRANTGELFF. The CDR3 DNA reads as TGTGCCAGCAGTAAGGACAGAGCGAACACCGGGGAGCTGTTTTTT.

This chain uses TRBV19 with TRBJ1-5; D may be TRBD1 (5 bases). Germline values: CDR1 LNHDA, CDR2 SQIVND (reference sequence). Trimming stripped 3 bases from V and 1 base from J, with 10 bases between. This CDR3 comprises 15 residues. Here the CDR3 DNA reads TGTGCCAGTAGTATCGGGGGGGAAAGCAATCAGCCCCAGCATTTT. Translation gives CASSIGGESNQPQHF.

This clone was counted a single time. The J gene is TRBJ1-2, the V gene TRBV18, with 10 nucleotides matching TRBD1. Looked up from germline, CDR1 is KGHSH and CDR2 is LQKENI. This CDR3 has 13 residues. The V gene end was trimmed by 8 bases and the J gene end by 3 bases; junction bases not matched to a gene: 3. The CDR3 DNA reads as TGTGCCAGCAAGACAGGGGGCGACTATGGCTACACCTTC. Translation gives CASKTGGDYGYTF.

The V call is TRBV4-2, the J call TRBJ2-7, with 10 bases lining up with TRBD1. Germline values: CDR1 LGHNA, CDR2 YNFKEQ. CDR3 length: 22 amino acids. V shed 3 bases and J 1 base; nucleotides not matched to a gene: 24. The CDR3 here is CASSQTLRYGQGVSPESYEQYF. For the CDR3, the DNA is TGTGCCAGCAGCCAGACTCTTCGCTACGGACAGGGGGTATCACCGGAGTCCTACGAGCAGTACTTC.

The chain couples TRBV6-5 to TRBJ1-2, with 9 bases matching TRBD1. With 4 bases clipped from V and 2 bases from J, the junction kept 5 bases outside the gene matches. The CDR3 is 15 amino acids. The V gene's germline CDR1 is MNHEY and CDR2 SVGAGI. CDR3 in DNA: TGTGCCAGCAGTTCCGGGACAGGGCCCAACTATGGCTACACCTTC. Its translation is CASSSGTGPNYGYTF.

The rearrangement joins TRBV12-3 or TRBV12-4 to TRBJ1-2; D uncertain. This CDR3 has 13 amino acids. V lost 6 bases, J lost 4 bases, and 12 bases lay in between. In DNA, the CDR3 is TGTGCCAGCAGGCCGCAACACAGCTATGGCTACACCTTC. It encodes CASRPQHSYGYTF.

The V call is TRBV4-1, the J call TRBJ2-3, with TRBD2 matching 10 bases. This CDR3 comprises 15 residues. The V gene end was trimmed by 3 bases and the J gene end by 4 bases; junction bases not matched to a gene: 4. Germline CDR1 and CDR2: MGHRA and YSYEKL. CDR3 in amino acids: CASSHRTSGADTQYF. As DNA, the CDR3 is TGCGCCAGCAGCCACCGAACTAGCGGGGCAGATACGCAGTATTTT.